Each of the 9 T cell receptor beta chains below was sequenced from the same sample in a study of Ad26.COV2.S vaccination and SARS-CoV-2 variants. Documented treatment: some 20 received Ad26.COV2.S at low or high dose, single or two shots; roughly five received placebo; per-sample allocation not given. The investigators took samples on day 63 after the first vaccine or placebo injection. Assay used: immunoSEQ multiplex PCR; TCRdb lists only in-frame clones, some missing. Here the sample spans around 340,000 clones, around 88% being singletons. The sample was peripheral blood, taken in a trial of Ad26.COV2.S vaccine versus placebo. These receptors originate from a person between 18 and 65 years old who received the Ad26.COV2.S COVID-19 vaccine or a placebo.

CDR3 residues: CASRGLGQGSTAFF. The CDR3 nucleotides read TGTGCCAGCAGGGGGTTAGGACAGGGTTCTACCGCTTTCTTT. The gene calls are TRBV6-5 and TRBJ1-1; TRBD1 aligns across 8 bases. There are 14 residues in the CDR3. V lost 6 bases, J lost 11 bases, and 14 bases stayed unmatched. CDR1 and CDR2 (germline): MNHEY, SVGAGI.

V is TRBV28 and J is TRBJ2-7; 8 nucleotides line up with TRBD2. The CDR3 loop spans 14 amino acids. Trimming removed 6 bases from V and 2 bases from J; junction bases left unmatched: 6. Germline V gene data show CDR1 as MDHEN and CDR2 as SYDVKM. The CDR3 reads CASSPAGGPYEQYF. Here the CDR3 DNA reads TGTGCCAGCAGCCCCGCGGGGGGCCCCTACGAGCAGTACTTC.

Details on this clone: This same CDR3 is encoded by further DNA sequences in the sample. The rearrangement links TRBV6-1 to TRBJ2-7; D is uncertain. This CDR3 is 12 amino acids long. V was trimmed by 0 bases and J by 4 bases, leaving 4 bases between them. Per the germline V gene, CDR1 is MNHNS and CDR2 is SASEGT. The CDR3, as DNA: TGTGCCAGCAGTGAAGCGGGATACGAGCAGTACTTC. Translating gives CASSEAGYEQYF.

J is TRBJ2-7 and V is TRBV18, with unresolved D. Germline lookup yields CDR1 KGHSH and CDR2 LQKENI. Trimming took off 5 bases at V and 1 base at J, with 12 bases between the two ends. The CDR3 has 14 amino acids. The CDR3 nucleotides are TGTGCCAGCTCAATTCGGACGGATTCCTACGAGCAGTACTTC. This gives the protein CASSIRTDSYEQYF.

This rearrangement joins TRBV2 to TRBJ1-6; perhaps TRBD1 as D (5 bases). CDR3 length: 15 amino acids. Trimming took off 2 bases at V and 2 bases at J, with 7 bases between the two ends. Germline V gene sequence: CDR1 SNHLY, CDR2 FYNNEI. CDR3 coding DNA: TGTGCCAGCAGTGAACAGGGAGCCTATAATTCACCCCTCCACTTT. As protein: CASSEQGAYNSPLHF. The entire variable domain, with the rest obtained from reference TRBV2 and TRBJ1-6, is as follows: EPEVTQTPSHQVTQMGQEVILRCVPISNHLYFYWYRQILGQKVEFLVSFYNNEISEKSEIFDDQFSVERPDGSNFTLKIRSTKLEDSAMYFCASSEQGAYNSPLHFGNGTRLTVT.

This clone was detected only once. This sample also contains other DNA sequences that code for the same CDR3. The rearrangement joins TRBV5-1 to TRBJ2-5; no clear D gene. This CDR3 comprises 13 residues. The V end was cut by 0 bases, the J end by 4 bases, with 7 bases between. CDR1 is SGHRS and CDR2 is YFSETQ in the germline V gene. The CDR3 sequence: CASSLGGSETQYF. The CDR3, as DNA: TGCGCCAGCAGCTTGGGGGGTTCAGAGACCCAGTACTTC.

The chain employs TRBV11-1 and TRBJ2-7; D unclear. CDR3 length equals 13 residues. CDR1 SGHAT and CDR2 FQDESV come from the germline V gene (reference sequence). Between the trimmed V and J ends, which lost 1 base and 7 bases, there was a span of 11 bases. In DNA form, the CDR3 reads TGTGCCAGCAGCTTAGGTGGTCCGGAAGAGCAGTACTTC. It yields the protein CASSLGGPEEQYF.

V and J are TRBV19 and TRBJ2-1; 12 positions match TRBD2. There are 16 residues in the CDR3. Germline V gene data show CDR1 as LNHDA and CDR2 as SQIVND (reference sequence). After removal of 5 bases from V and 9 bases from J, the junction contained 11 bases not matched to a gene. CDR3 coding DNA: TGTGCCAGTAGTCCCGAGCTAGCGGGGGGGCCTCTTGAGCAGTTCTTC. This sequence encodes CASSPELAGGPLEQFF.

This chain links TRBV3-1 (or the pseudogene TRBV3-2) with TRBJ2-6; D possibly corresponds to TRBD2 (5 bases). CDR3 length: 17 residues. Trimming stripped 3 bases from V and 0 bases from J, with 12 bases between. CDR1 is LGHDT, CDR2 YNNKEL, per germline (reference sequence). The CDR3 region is CASSHTGVNSGANVLTF. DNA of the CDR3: TGTGCCAGCAGCCACACCGGGGTCAACTCTGGGGCCAACGTCCTGACTTTC.